This T cell receptor (beta chain) stems from a study of T cell responses to AZD1222 COVID-19 vaccine. This CDR3 is built from 16 residues. Trimming left V 2 bases short and J 1 base short, with 12 bases between. Looked up from germline, CDR1 is MNHEY and CDR2 is SVGEGT. Overall study results and limits: Only a handful of people who got AZD1222 tested seropositive at baseline. CD4 TCRs linked to vaccination spanned spike, dominating at 160-218 and 743-854. The donor group comprised mostly white British people and more females; the analysis possibly underestimated clonal diversity.

Concerning this clone itself: Its matching antigen is unknown.

Pooled together were second doses at about 4 or about 12 weeks. Clones were sequenced by immunoSEQ multiplex PCR, and TCRdb holds only the in-frame ones, with some missing. The table records some 200,000 clones, about 88% of them present only once. The rearrangement links TRBV6-2 or TRBV6-3 to TRBJ1-5; D might be TRBD1 (5 bases). The sample in question was peripheral blood, obtained 28 days after the second AZD1222 dose. The origin of this receptor is an adult who received the AZD1222 COVID-19 vaccine. The CDR3 reads CASSYGTRESNQPQHF. Here the CDR3 DNA reads TGTGCCAGCAGTTACGGGACCAGGGAGAGCAATCAGCCCCAGCATTTT.